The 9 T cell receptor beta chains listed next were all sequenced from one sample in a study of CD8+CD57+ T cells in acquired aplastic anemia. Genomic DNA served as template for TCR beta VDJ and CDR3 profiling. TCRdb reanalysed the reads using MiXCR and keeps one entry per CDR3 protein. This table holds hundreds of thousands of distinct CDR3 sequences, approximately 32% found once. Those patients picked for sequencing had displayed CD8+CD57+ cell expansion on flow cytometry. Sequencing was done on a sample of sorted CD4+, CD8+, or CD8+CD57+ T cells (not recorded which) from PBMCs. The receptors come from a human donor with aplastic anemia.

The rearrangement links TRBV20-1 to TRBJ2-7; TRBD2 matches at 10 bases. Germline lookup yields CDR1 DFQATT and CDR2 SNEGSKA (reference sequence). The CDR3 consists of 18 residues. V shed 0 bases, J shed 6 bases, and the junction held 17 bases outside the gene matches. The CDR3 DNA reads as TGCAGTGCTAGAGATTTCCCAGCGGGGGGGCTGTCTTACGGCGAGCAGTACTTC. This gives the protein CSARDFPAGGLSYGEQYF.

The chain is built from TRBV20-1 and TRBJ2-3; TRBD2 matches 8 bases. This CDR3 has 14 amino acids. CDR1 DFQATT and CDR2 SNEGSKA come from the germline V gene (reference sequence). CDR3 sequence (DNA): TGCTCGAAACTAGCGGCACTTCGCACAGATACGCAGTATTTT. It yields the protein CSKLAALRTDTQYF.

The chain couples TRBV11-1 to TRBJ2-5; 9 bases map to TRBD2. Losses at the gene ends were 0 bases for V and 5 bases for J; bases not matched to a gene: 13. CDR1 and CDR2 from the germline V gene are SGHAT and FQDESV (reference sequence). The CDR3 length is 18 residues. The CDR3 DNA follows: TGTGCCAGCAGCTTAGCGGTTGGTACTAGCGGGCATGGGGAGACCCAGTACTTC. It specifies CASSLAVGTSGHGETQYF.

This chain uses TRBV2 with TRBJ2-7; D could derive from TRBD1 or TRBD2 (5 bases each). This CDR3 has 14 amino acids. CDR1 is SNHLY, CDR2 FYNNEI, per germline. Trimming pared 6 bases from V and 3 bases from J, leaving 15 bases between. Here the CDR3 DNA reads TGTGCCAGCAGCCCGCCAGGGAGTCACTACGAGCAGTACTTC. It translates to CASSPPGSHYEQYF.

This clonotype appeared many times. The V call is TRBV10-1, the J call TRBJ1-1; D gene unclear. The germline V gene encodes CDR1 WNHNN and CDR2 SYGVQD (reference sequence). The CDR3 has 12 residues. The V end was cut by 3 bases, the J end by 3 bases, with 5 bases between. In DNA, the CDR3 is TGCGCCAGCAGTGACGCGGACACTGAAGCTTTCTTT. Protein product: CASSDADTEAFF.

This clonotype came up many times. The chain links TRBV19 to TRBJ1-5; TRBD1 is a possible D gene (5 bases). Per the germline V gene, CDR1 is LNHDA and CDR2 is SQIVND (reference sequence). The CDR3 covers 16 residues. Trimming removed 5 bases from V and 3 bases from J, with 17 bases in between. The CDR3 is CASSSIDSIANQPQHF. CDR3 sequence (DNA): TGTGCCAGTAGTTCCATAGACAGCATCGCCAATCAGCCCCAGCATTTT.

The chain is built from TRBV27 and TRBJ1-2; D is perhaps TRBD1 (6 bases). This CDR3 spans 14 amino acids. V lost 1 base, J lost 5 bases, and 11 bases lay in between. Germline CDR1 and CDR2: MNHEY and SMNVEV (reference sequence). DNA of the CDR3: TGTGCCAGCAGTTTATTCTCCAGGGGATATGGCTACACCTTC. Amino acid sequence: CASSLFSRGYGYTF.

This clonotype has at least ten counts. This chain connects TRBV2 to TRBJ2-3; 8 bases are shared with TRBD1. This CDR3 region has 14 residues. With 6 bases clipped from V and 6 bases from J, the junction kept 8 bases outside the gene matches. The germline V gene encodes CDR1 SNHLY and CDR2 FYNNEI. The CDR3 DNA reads TGTGCCAGCAGCCTGGACAGGGATCGGGATACGCAGTATTTT. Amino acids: CASSLDRDRDTQYF. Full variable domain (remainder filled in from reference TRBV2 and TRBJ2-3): EPEVTQTPSHQVTQMGQEVILRCVPISNHLYFYWYRQILGQKVEFLVSFYNNEISEKSEIFDDQFSVERPDGSNFTLKIRSTKLEDSAMYFCASSLDRDRDTQYFGPGTRLTVL.

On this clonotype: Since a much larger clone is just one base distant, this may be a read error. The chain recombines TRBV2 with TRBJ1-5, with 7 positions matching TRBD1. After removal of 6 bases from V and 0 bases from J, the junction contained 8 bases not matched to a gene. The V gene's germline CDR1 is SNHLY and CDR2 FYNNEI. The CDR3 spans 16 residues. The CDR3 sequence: CASSPGDRGSNQPQHF. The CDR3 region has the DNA TGTGCCAGCAGCCCCGGGGACAGAGGTAGCAATCAGCCCCAGCATTTT.